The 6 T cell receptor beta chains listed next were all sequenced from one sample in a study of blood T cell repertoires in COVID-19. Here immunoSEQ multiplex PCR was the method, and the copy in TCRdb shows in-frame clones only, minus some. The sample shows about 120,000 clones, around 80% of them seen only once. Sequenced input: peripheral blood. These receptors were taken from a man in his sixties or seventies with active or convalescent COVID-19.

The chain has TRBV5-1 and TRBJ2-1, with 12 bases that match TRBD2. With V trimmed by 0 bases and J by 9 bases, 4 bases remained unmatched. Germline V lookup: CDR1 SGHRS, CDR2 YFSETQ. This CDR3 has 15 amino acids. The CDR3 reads CASSLELAGGVEQFF. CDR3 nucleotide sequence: TGCGCCAGCAGCTTGGAGCTAGCGGGAGGGGTTGAGCAGTTCTTC.

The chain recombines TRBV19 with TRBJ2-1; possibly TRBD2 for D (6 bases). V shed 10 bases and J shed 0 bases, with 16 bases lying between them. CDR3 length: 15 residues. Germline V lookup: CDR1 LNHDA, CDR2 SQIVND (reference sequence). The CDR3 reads CATGPAGSSYNEQFF. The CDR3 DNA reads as TGTGCCACTGGGCCAGCGGGTTCCTCCTACAATGAGCAGTTCTTC.

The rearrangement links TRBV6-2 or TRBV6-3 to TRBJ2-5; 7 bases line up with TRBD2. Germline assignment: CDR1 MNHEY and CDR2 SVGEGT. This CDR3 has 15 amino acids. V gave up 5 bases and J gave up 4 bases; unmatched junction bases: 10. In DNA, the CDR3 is TGTGCCAGCAGTGACCCGGGAGGCGGGGGAGAGACCCAGTACTTC. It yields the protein CASSDPGGGGETQYF.

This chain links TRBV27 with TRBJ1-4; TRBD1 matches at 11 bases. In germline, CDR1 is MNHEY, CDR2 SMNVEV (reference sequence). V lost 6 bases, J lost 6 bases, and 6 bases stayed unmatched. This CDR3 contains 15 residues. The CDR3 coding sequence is TGTGCCAGCAGCACCCGGGACAGGGGGTATGAAAAACTGTTTTTT. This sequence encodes CASSTRDRGYEKLFF.

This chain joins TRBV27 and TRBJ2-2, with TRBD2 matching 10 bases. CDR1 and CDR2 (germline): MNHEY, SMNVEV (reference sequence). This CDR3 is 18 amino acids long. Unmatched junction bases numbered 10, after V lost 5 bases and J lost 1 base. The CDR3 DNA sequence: TGTGCCAGCAGTCCCCCCCCAGGACTAGCGGAGAACACCGGGGAGCTGTTTTTT. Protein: CASSPPPGLAENTGELFF.

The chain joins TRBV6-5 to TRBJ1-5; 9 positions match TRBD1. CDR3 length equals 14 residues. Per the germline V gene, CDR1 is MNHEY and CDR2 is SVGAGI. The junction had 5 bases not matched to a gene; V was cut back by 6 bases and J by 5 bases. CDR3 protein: CASRPTGGDQPQHF. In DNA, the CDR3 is TGTGCCAGCAGGCCGACAGGGGGAGATCAGCCCCAGCATTTT.